One and the same sample provided the 10 T cell receptor beta chains below, sequenced in a study of spatial heterogeneity in lung cancer (dated by TCRdb to the late 2010s). The intended sense of this specimen's time point label: blood at routine non-recurrence follow-up after resection. Without any cell sorting, TCR sequencing was performed on whole RNA extracted either from tumor and nontumor lung tissue or from cryopreserved PBMC samples. Library creation used 5' RACE. Reads for this sample came from a NextSeq 500. Clones were called with MiXCR by TCRdb after fastp trimmed the public reads at Q25, and only in-frame beta chains were retained. One record per CDR3 amino acid sequence lists the most common genes and DNA. The sample data list about 120,000 distinct CDR3 sequences, and over 9% of these were observed just once. The ten top clones hold over 15% of the sample. This sample comprised PBMCs, obtained at follow-up. These TCRs come from a male donor with early-stage non-small cell lung cancer.

The gene calls are TRBV4-3 and TRBJ1-2; a possible D gene is TRBD1 (5 bases). Trimming took off 0 bases at V and 0 bases at J, with 11 bases between the two ends. Germline loops: CDR1 LGHNA, CDR2 YSLEER. This CDR3 contains 16 residues. In DNA, the CDR3 is TGCGCCAGCAGCCAAGATTACGTGGGGGCTAACTATGGCTACACCTTC. This gives the protein CASSQDYVGANYGYTF.

V is TRBV7-2 and J is TRBJ2-3; D is unclear. V was trimmed by 4 bases and J by 6 bases, leaving 2 bases between them. Germline CDR1 and CDR2: SGHTA and FQGNSA. The CDR3 consists of 10 residues. The chain's CDR3 is CASSYDTQYF. DNA of the CDR3: TGTGCCAGCAGCTATGATACGCAGTATTTT.

This clonotype was detected only a few times. V is TRBV7-2 and J is TRBJ1-6; 7 bases line up with TRBD1. This CDR3 comprises 14 residues. V dropped 5 bases and J dropped 6; count of bases not matched to a gene: 4. Germline V CDR1 and CDR2: SGHTA, FQGNSA. The CDR3: CASSQGQINSPLHF. The CDR3 DNA follows: TGTGCCAGCAGCCAGGGACAGATTAATTCACCCCTCCACTTT.

The chain is built from TRBV20-1 and TRBJ2-1; D might be TRBD2 (6 bases). V was pared by 1 base and J by 7 bases, with 26 bases between. The CDR3 has 18 amino acids. CDR1 and CDR2 from the germline V gene are DFQATT and SNEGSKA (reference sequence). The CDR3 loop is CSARAQERVRPILNEQFF. Here the CDR3 DNA reads TGCAGTGCTAGAGCTCAGGAGCGGGTCAGGCCCATTTTGAATGAGCAGTTCTTC.

The sample holds a few counts of this clonotype. J is TRBJ2-3 and V is TRBV18; 9 positions agree with TRBD1. The J segment lost 3 bases and the V segment lost 3 bases, leaving 7 bases of the junction unmatched. This CDR3 spans 16 amino acids. Looked up from germline, CDR1 is KGHSH and CDR2 is LQKENI. The CDR3 region is CASSPKDRGSTDTQYF. CDR3 DNA: TGTGCCAGCTCACCGAAGGACAGGGGAAGTACAGATACGCAGTATTTT. Supplemented by reference TRBV18 and TRBJ2-3, the full variable domain reads NAGVMQNPRHLVRRRGQEARLRCSPMKGHSHVYWYRQLPEEGLKFMVYLQKENIIDESGMPKERFSAEFPKEGPSILRIQQVVRGDSAAYFCASSPKDRGSTDTQYFGPGTRLTVL.

This clonotype showed up just a few times. V and J are TRBV6-5 and TRBJ1-4; D uncertain. V was shortened by 5 bases and J by 4 bases, with 14 bases between the two germline ends. The CDR3 loop spans 15 amino acids. Germline values: CDR1 MNHEY, CDR2 SVGAGI. The CDR3 loop is CASSGLGRLNEKLFF. CDR3 DNA: TGTGCCAGCAGTGGACTAGGCAGGCTTAATGAAAAACTGTTTTTT.

This clonotype was counted only a few times. The V call is TRBV28, the J call TRBJ1-2, with D unresolved. V was cut by 8 bases and J by 0 bases, with 13 bases left in between. Germline V CDR1 and CDR2: MDHEN, SYDVKM. This CDR3 contains 14 residues. The CDR3 protein is CASRRSQSNYGYTF. The CDR3 coding sequence is TGTGCCAGCCGAAGGAGTCAGTCTAACTATGGCTACACCTTC.

The rearrangement uses TRBV10-1 and TRBJ2-5; 12 nucleotides line up with TRBD2. Germline CDR1 is WNHNN and CDR2 is SYGVQD (reference sequence). The J segment lost 4 bases and the V segment lost 6 bases, leaving 12 bases of the junction unmatched. This CDR3 region has 17 residues. The CDR3, as DNA: TGCGCCAGCAGCCTCTCTAGCGGGGGGGCTGTGGGAGAGACCCAGTACTTC. Translation gives CASSLSSGGAVGETQYF.

This clonotype was observed a few times. The chain uses TRBV20-1 and TRBJ2-5; D is unresolved. V lost 5 bases and J lost 2, with 15 bases in between. The CDR3 length is 14 residues. Germline V CDR1 and CDR2: DFQATT, SNEGSKA (reference sequence). The CDR3 here is CSASHPTRQETQYF. Here the CDR3 DNA reads TGCAGTGCTTCCCACCCGACACGACAAGAGACCCAGTACTTC.

The chain has TRBV4-1 and TRBJ2-4; 7 bases agree with TRBD2. The CDR3 covers 15 residues. V dropped 2 bases and J dropped 5; count of bases not matched to a gene: 6. Germline lookup yields CDR1 MGHRA and CDR2 YSYEKL. The CDR3 nucleotides are TGCGCCAGCAGCCAAATTGGGGGGGGTGAAAACATTCAGTACTTC. Amino acid sequence: CASSQIGGGENIQYF.